These 15 T cell receptor beta chains originate from one sample sequenced in a study of blood T cell repertoires in COVID-19. Measured with immunoSEQ multiplex PCR; TCRdb has only the in-frame clones, and not every one. The sample records around 94,000 clones, around 90% being singletons. Sequencing input: peripheral blood. The origin of the receptors is a man aged 18 to 29 with acute or convalescent COVID-19.

The chain employs TRBV18 and TRBJ1-5; 8 positions agree with TRBD1. The germline CDR1 and CDR2 sequences are KGHSH and LQKENI. V trimming: 2 bases; J trimming: 4 bases; junction bases outside the gene matches: 4. This CDR3 has 15 residues. CDR3 amino acids: CASSPSTGANQPQHF. The CDR3 DNA reads as TGTGCCAGCTCACCATCGACAGGGGCGAATCAGCCCCAGCATTTT.

The CDR3 coding sequence is TGTGCCAGCAGTGGACCGACAGGGTCGGATACGCAGTATTTT. Protein sequence: CASSGPTGSDTQYF. The chain carries TRBV2 and TRBJ2-3; 7 bases agree with TRBD1. After removal of 4 bases from V and 6 bases from J, the junction contained 7 bases not matched to a gene. The germline CDR1 and CDR2 sequences are SNHLY and FYNNEI. The CDR3 contains 14 residues.

The genes are TRBV19 and TRBJ1-1; 9 bases map to TRBD1. The CDR3 length is 13 residues. Trimming took 7 bases from V and 7 from J; bases not matched to a gene: 7. The V gene's germline CDR1 is LNHDA and CDR2 SQIVND (reference sequence). The CDR3 coding sequence is TGTGCCAGTACCCCACAGGGGGCAAGTGAAGCTTTCTTT. The encoded protein is CASTPQGASEAFF.

The chain employs TRBV7-9 and TRBJ2-7; a possible D gene is TRBD1 (6 bases). Trimming took 1 base from V and 4 from J, leaving 11 bases between them. This CDR3 comprises 14 residues. Germline CDR1 and CDR2: SEHNR and FQNEAQ (reference sequence). The CDR3 DNA sequence: TGTGCCAGCAGCTTAGAGGACAGAAAGTACGAGCAGTACTTC. It encodes CASSLEDRKYEQYF.

This chain links TRBV15 with TRBJ2-1, with 12 bases that match TRBD2. Looked up from germline, CDR1 is LNHNV and CDR2 is YYDKDF (reference sequence). The CDR3 covers 18 residues. The trim removed 0 bases at V and 8 bases at J, leaving 11 bases unmatched. The CDR3 protein is CATSRDRLAGGLGDEQFF. The CDR3, as DNA: TGTGCCACCAGCAGAGATCGCCTAGCGGGGGGGCTGGGGGATGAGCAGTTCTTC.

This clone was seen a single time. V usage is TRBV14 and J usage is TRBJ2-1; maybe TRBD2 (5 bases). Trimming stripped 1 base from V and 7 bases from J, with 17 bases between. This CDR3 is built from 16 residues. Germline V gene lookup returns CDR1 SGHDN and CDR2 FVKESK. CDR3 sequence: CASSQGNGLTINEQFF. The CDR3 nucleotides read TGTGCCAGCAGCCAAGGAAACGGACTTACGATTAATGAGCAGTTCTTC.

The chain couples TRBV7-9 to TRBJ1-5; D possibly corresponds to TRBD1 (5 bases). Germline CDR1 reads SEHNR; CDR2 reads FQNEAQ (reference sequence). The V end was cut by 5 bases, the J end by 3 bases, with 11 bases between. The CDR3 totals 14 residues. In DNA form, the CDR3 reads TGTGCCAGCAGCGGGGGGTCCTACAATCAGCCCCAGCATTTT. It is translated as CASSGGSYNQPQHF.

In its sample, this clone was seen once. V usage is TRBV14 and J usage is TRBJ2-1; 14 bases are shared with TRBD2. Per the germline V gene, CDR1 is SGHDN and CDR2 is FVKESK. The CDR3 length is 17 residues. The V and J ends lost 4 bases and 3 bases, in that order; junction bases with no gene match: 5. The CDR3 spells CASSPRTSGGNYNEQFF. DNA for the CDR3: TGTGCCAGCAGCCCCCGGACTAGCGGGGGGAACTACAATGAGCAGTTCTTC. The full variable domain, with the rest looked up from reference TRBV14 and TRBJ2-1, is EAGVTQFPSHSVIEKGQTVTLRCDPISGHDNLYWYRRVMGKEIKFLLHFVKESKQDESGMPNNRFLAERTGGTYSTLKVQPAELEDSGVYFCASSPRTSGGNYNEQFFGPGTRLTVL.

CDR3 amino acids: CASSMGGGEGYTEAFF. The CDR3 DNA sequence: TGTGCCAGTAGTATGGGAGGTGGGGAAGGCTACACTGAAGCTTTCTTT. The chain is built from TRBV19 and TRBJ1-1; D gene ambiguous. Looked up from germline, CDR1 is LNHDA and CDR2 is SQIVND (reference sequence). This CDR3 has 16 amino acids. V was trimmed by 3 bases and J by 3 bases, leaving 17 bases between them.

The chain recombines TRBV2 with TRBJ1-2, with 7 nucleotides matching TRBD1. Trimming at V came to 7 bases and at J to 3 bases, leaving 2 bases not matched to a gene. Per the germline V gene, CDR1 is SNHLY and CDR2 is FYNNEI. The CDR3 runs 12 residues. The CDR3 is CASNRGDYGYTF. Written as DNA, the CDR3 is TGTGCCAGCAACAGGGGCGACTATGGCTACACCTTC.

The V call is TRBV18, the J call TRBJ2-2; possible D gene TRBD1, 5 bases. The CDR3 contains 14 residues. The ends were cut back, 4 bases at V and 5 bases at J, with 11 bases in the middle. Germline-derived CDR1 and CDR2 are KGHSH and LQKENI. CDR3 DNA sequence: TGTGCCAGCTCACTTGACAGTGGAACCGGGGAGCTGTTTTTT. Translation: CASSLDSGTGELFF.

The rearrangement uses TRBV18 and TRBJ1-6; no firm D call. CDR3 length: 14 amino acids. Germline V CDR1 and CDR2: KGHSH, LQKENI. V gave up 5 bases and J gave up 8 bases, with 13 bases separating them. The CDR3 DNA follows: TGTGCCAGCTCAGGGGATCCCGGGGATTCACCCCTCCACTTT. As protein: CASSGDPGDSPLHF.

The J gene is TRBJ1-5, the V gene TRBV18; D call uncertain. The V and J ends lost 2 bases and 4 bases respectively, with 18 bases between them. The CDR3 covers 17 residues. CDR1 KGHSH and CDR2 LQKENI come from the germline V gene. Here the CDR3 reads CASSPGFTEGLNQPQHF. CDR3 DNA: TGTGCCAGCTCACCAGGCTTTACGGAGGGCTTAAATCAGCCCCAGCATTTT.

A single count supports this clone. The CDR3 spells CASSLSGQGTYGYTF. The CDR3 DNA is TGTGCCAGCAGTTTATCGGGACAGGGGACCTATGGCTACACCTTC. J is TRBJ1-2 and V is TRBV27, with TRBD1 identical over 10 bases. Germline trimming cut 0 bases from V and 4 bases from J; bases unmatched to any gene: 2. This CDR3 has 15 residues. Germline-derived CDR1 and CDR2 are MNHEY and SMNVEV (reference sequence).

This chain joins TRBV6-5 and TRBJ2-7; TRBD2 matches at 8 bases. The CDR3 has 14 amino acids. Germline loops: CDR1 MNHEY, CDR2 SVGAGI. The trim removed 7 bases at V and 3 bases at J, leaving 8 bases unmatched. CDR3 in DNA: TGTGCCAGCACTCTGGGGAGCGGGGGCTACGAGCAGTACTTC. It codes for CASTLGSGGYEQYF.